This TCR beta chain was recorded in a study of T cells in Graves' hyperthyroidism and ophthalmopathy. There are many counts of this clonotype. The antigen remains unidentified. Patients counted as stable if ophthalmopathy did not develop within 18 months. TCR beta CDR3 regions were amplified from RNA transcripts. An initial round of RT-PCR targeting the TCR CDR3 relied on the HTBI primer set. TCRdb re-called the multiplex PCR reads with MiXCR, one entry per CDR3 protein. The sample records roughly 290,000 distinct CDR3 sequences, about 13% being singletons. With 4 bases removed from V and 4 bases from J, the gap between germline ends came to 13 bases. The CDR3 has 14 residues. The germline CDR1 and CDR2 sequences are SNHLY and FYNNEI. Points from the study as a whole: Ophthalmopathy, as predicted by the model, came a median about seven months after the prediction. Most thyroid-expanded clonotypes above 0.001 were also found in blood.

The receptor comes from a woman aged 35 to 49 with Graves' hyperthyroidism. Sequencing was carried out using blood. The V and J genes are TRBV2 and TRBJ1-2; D remains ambiguous. The CDR3 nucleotides read TGTGCCAGCAGTGCGACAAGGGAGAGCTATGGCTACACCTTC. This codes for CASSATRESYGYTF.